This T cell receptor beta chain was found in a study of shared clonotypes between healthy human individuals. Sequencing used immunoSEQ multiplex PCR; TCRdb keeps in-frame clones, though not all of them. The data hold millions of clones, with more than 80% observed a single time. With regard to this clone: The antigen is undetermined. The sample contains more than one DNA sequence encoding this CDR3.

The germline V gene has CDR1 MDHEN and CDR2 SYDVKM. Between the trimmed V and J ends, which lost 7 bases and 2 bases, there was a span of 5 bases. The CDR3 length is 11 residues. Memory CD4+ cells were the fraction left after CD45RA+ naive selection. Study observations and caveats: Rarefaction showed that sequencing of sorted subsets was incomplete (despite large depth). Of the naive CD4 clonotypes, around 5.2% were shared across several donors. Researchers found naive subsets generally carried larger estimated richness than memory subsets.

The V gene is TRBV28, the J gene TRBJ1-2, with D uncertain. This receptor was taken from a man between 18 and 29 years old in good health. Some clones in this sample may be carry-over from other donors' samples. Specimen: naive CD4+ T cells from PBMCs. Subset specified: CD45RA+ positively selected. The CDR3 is CASTGNYGYTF. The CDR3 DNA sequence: TGTGCCAGCACTGGGAACTATGGCTACACCTTC.